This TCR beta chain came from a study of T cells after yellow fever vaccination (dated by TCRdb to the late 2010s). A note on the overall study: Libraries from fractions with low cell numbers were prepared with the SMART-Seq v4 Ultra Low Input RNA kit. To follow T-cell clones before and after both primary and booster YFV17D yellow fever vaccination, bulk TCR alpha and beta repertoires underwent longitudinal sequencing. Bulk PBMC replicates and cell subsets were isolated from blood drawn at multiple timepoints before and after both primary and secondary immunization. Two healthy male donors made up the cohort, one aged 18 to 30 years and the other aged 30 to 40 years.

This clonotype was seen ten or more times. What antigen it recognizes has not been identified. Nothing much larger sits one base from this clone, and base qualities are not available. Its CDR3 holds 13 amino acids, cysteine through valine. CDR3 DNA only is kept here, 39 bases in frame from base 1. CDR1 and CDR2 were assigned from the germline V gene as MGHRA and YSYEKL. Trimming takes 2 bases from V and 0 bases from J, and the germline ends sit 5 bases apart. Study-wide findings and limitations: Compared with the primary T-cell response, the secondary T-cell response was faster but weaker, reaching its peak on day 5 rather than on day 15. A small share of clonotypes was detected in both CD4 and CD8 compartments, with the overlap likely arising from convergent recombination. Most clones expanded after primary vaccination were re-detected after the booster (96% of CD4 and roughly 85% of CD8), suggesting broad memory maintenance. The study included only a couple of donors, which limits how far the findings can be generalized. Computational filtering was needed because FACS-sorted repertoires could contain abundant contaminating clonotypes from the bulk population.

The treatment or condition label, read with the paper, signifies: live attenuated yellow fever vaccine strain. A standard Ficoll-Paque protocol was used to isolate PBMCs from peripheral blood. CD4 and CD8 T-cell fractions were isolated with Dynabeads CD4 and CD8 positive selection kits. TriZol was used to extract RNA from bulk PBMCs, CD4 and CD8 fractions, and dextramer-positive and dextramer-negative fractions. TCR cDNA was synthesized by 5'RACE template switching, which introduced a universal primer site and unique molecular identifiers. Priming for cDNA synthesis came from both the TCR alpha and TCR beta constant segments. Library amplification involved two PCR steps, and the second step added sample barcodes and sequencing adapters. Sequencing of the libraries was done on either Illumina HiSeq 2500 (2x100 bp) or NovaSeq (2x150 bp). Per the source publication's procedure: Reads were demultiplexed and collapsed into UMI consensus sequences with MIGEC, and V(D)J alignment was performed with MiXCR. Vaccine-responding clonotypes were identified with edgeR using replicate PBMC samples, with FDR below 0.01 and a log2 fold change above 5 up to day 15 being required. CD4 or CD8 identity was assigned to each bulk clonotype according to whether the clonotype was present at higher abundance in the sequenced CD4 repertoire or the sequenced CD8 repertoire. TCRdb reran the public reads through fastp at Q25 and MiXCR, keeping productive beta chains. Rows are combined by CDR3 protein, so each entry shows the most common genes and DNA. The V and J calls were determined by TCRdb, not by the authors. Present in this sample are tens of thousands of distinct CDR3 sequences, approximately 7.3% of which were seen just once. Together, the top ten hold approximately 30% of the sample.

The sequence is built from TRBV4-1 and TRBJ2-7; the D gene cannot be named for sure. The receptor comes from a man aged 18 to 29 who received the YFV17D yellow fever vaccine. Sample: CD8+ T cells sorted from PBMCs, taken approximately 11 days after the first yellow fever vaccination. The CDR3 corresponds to CASSQPNSYEQYV. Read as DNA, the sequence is TGCGCCAGCAGCCAACCGAACTCCTACGAGCAGTACGTC.